This entry describes one T cell receptor (beta chain). What it binds is not known. The data belong to a study of cytomegalovirus exposure and HLA in healthy donors. Likely unrecorded immune exposures existed in these nominally healthy donors. CDR1 and CDR2 (germline): LNHDA, SQIVND (reference sequence). There are 15 residues in the CDR3. V dropped 5 bases and J dropped 2; count of bases not matched to a gene: 6. Points from the study as a whole: Earlier analysis found most TCR beta V segments productive about 87% or about 30% of the time. It emerged from a later analysis that several of the most significant clusters appeared to be linked to common viral pathogens.

The PCR employed 60 Vbeta primers together with 13 Jbeta primers. In the authors' workflow: Per a later analysis, the number of unique TCR beta chains was around 80 million, of which 10 million to 11 million were shared. Generated by immunoSEQ multiplex PCR, the TCRdb table keeps only in-frame clones and is missing some. That table supplies the V and J calls and clone size; D and trimming were determined from the DNA. The sample has some 170,000 clones, roughly 70% seen once. Material: PBMCs. This receptor was identified in a male donor in good health and CMV-seronegative. The gene calls are TRBV19 and TRBJ2-7; 10 bases map to TRBD2. CDR3 sequence: CASSSSGRVAYEQYF. The CDR3 DNA sequence: TGTGCCAGTAGTTCTAGCGGGAGAGTAGCCTACGAGCAGTACTTC. Full variable domain (outside the CDR3, taken from reference TRBV19 and TRBJ2-7): DGGITQSPKYLFRKEGQNVTLSCEQNLNHDAMYWYRQDPGQGLRLIYYSQIVNDFQKGDIAEGYSVSREKKESFPLTVTSAQKNPTAFYLCASSSSGRVAYEQYFGPGTRLTVT.